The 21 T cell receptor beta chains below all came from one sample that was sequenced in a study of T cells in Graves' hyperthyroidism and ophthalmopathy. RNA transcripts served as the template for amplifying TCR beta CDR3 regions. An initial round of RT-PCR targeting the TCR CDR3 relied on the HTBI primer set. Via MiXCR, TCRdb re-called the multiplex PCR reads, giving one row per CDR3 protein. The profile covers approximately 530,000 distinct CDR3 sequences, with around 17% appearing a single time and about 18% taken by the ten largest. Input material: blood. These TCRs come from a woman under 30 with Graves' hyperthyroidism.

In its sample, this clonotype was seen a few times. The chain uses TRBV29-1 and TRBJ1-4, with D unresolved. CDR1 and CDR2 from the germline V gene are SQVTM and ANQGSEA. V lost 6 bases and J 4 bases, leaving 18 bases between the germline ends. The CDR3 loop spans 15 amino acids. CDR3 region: CSVITSGGNNEKLFF. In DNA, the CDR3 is TGCAGCGTCATCACTTCGGGCGGCAATAATGAAAAACTGTTTTTT.

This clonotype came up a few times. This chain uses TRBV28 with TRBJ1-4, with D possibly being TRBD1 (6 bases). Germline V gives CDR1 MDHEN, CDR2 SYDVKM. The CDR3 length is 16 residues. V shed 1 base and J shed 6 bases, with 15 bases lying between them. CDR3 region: CASSLSVGAGDEKLFF. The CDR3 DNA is TGTGCCAGCAGTTTATCCGTTGGGGCAGGGGATGAAAAACTGTTTTTT.

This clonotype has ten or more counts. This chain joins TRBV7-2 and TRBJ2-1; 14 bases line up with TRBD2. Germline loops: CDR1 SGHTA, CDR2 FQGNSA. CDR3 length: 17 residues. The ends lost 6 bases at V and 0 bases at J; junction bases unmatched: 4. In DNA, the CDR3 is TGTGCCAGCAGGGACGGGACTAGCGGGAGCTCCTACAATGAGCAGTTCTTC. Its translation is CASRDGTSGSSYNEQFF.

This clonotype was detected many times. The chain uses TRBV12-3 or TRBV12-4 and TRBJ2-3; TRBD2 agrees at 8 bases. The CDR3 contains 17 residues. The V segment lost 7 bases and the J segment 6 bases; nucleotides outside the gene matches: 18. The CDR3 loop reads CASTPPLRGGAMDTQYF. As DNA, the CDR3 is TGTGCCAGCACCCCTCCCCTACGGGGGGGGGCCATGGATACGCAGTATTTT.

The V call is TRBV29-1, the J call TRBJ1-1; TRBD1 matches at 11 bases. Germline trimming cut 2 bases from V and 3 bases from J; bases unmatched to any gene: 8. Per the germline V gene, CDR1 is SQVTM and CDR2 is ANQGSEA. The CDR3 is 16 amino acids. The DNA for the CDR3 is TGCAGCGTTGAATGGGACAGGGGGTCATCCTACACTGAAGCTTTCTTT. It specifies CSVEWDRGSSYTEAFF.

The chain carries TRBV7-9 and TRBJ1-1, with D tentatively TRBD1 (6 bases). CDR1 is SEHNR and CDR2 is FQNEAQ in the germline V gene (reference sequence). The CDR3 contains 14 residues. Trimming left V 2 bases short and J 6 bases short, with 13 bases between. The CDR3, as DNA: TGTGCCAGCAGCTTACAGGGGCGGGGCTCTGAAGCTTTCTTT. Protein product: CASSLQGRGSEAFF.

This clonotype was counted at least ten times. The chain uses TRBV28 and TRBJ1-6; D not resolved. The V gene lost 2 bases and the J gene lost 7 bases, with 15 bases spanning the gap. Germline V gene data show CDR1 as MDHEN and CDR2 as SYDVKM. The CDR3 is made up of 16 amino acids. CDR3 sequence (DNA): TGTGCCAGCAGTTTAGGTCCCAGAGTTAAAAATTCACCCCTCCACTTT. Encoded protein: CASSLGPRVKNSPLHF.

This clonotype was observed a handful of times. The CDR3 loop reads CSVEDQAKEYGYTF. DNA for the CDR3: TGCAGCGTAGAGGACCAGGCGAAAGAGTATGGCTACACCTTC. The J gene is TRBJ1-2, the V gene TRBV29-1, with D uncertain. V gave up 6 bases and J gave up 5 bases, with 19 bases separating them. Germline V lookup: CDR1 SQVTM, CDR2 ANQGSEA. The CDR3 sequence is 14 residues long.

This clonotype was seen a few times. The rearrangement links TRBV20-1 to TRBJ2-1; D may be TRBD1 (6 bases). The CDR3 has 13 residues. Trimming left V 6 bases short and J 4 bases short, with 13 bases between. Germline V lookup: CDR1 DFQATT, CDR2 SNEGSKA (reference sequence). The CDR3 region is CSAGSGAYNEQFF. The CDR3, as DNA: TGCAGTGCAGGGTCAGGGGCTTACAATGAGCAGTTCTTC.

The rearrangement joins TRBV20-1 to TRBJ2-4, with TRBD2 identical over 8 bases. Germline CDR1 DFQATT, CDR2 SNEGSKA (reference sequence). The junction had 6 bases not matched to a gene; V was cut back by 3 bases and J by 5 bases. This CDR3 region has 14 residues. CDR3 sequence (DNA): TGCAGTGCTAGGTCGGGGGGGGCCGAAAACATTCAGTACTTC. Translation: CSARSGGAENIQYF.

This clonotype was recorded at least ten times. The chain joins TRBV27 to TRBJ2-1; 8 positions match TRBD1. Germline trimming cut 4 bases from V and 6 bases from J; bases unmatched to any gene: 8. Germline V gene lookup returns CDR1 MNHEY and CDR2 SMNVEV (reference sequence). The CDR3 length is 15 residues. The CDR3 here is CASSSHGQGFNEQFF. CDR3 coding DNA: TGTGCCAGCAGTTCCCACGGACAGGGATTCAATGAGCAGTTCTTC.

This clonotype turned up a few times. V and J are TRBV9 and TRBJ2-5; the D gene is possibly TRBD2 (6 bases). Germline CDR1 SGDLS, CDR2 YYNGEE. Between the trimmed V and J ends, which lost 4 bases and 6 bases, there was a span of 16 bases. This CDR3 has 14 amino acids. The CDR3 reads CASSSEGGGQTQYF. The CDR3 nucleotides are TGTGCCAGCAGCTCAGAGGGAGGCGGACAGACCCAGTACTTC.

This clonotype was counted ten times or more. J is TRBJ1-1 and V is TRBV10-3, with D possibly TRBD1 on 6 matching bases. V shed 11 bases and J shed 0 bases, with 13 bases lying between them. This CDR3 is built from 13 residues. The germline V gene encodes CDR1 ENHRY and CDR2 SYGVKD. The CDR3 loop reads CASTQGMNTEAFF. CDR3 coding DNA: TGTGCCTCGACACAGGGTATGAACACTGAAGCTTTCTTT.

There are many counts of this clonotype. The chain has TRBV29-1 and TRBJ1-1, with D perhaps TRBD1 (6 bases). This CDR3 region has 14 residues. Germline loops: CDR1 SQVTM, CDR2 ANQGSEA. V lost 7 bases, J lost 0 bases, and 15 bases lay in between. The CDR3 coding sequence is TGCAGCGCTGCCGGGACACTGATGAACACTGAAGCTTTCTTT. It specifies CSAAGTLMNTEAFF.

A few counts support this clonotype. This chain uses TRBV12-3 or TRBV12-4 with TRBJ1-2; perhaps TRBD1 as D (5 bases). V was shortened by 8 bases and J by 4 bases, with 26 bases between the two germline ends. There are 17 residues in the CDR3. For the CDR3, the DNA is TGTGCCAGCCGTCAGGTTGGGGGAGACCGCTTTAGCTATGGCTACACCTTC. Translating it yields CASRQVGGDRFSYGYTF.

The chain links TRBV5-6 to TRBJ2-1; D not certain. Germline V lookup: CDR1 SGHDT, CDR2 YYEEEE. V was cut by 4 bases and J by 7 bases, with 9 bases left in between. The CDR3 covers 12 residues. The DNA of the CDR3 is TGTGCCAGCAGCCGATTAACAAATGAGCAGTTCTTC. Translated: CASSRLTNEQFF.

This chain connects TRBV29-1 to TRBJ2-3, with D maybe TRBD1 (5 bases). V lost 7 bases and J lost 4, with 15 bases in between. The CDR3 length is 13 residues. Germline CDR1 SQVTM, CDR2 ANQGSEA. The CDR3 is CSATRDHPDTQYF. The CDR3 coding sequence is TGCAGCGCGACCAGGGATCACCCAGATACGCAGTATTTT.

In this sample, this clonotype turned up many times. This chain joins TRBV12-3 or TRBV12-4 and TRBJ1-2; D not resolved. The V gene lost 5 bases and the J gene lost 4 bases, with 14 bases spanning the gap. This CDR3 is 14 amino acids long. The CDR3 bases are TGTGCCAGCAGTCGAGCCGAGGAAGGCTATGGCTACACCTTC. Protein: CASSRAEEGYGYTF.

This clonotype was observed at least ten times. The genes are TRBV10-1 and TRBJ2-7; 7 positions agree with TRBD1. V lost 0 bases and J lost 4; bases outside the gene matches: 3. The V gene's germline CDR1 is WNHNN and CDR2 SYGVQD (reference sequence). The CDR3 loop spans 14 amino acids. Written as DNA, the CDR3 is TGCGCCAGCAGTGAGTCAACAGGGGTGTACGAGCAGTACTTC. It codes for CASSESTGVYEQYF.

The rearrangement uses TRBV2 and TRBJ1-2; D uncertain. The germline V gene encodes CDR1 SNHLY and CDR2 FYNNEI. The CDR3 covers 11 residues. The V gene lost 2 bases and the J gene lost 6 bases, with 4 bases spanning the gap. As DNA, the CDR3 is TGTGCCAGCAGTGAACGGGATGGCTACACCTTC. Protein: CASSERDGYTF.

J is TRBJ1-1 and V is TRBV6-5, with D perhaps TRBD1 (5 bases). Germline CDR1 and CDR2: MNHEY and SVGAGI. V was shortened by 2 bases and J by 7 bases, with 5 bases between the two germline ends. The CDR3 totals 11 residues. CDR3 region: CASSYRGEAFF. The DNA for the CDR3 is TGTGCCAGCAGTTACAGGGGTGAAGCTTTCTTT.